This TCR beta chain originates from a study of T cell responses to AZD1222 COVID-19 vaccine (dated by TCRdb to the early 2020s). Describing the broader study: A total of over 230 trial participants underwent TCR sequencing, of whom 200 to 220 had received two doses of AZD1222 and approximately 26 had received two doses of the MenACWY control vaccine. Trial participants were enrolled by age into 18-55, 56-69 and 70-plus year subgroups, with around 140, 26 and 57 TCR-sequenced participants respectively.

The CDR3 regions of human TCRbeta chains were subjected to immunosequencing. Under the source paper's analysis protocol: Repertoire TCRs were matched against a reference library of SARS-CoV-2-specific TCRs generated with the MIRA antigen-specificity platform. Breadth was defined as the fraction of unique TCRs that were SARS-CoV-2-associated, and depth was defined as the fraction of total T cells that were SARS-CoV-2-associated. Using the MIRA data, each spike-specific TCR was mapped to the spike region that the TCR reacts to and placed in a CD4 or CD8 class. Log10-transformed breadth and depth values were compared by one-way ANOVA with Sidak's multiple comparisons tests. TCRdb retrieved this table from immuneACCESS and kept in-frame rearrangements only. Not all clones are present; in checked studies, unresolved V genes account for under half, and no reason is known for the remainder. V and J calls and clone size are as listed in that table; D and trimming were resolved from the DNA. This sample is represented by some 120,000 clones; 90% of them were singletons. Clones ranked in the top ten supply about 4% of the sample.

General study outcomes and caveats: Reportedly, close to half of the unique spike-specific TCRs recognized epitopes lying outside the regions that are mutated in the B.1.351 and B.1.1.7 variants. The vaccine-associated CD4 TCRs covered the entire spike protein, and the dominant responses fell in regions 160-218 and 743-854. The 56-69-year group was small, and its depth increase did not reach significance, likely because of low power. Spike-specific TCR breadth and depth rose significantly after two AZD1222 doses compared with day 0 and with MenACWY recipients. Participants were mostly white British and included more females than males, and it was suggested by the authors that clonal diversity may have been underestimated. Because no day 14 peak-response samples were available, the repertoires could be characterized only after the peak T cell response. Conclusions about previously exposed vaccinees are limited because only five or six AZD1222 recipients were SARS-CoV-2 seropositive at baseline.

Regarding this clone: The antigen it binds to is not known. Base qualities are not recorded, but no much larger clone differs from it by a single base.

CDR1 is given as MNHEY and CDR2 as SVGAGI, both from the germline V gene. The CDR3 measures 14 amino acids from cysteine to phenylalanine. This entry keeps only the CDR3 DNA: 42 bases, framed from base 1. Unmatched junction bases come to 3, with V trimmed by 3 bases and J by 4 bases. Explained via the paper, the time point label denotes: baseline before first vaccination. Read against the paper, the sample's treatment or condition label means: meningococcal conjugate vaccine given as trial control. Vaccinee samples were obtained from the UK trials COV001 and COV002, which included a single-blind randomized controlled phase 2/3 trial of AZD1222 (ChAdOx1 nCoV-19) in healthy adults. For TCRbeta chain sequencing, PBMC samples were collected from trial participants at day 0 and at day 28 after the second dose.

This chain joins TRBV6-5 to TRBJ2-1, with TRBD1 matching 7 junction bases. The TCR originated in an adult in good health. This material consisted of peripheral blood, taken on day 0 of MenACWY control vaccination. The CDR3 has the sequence CASSYRDRYNEQFF. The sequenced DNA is TGTGCCAGCAGTTATCGGGACAGATACAATGAGCAGTTCTTC.